This T cell receptor (beta chain) was captured in a study of human T cells and chemical hapten exposure. TCRdb reprocessed the RACE reads via MiXCR and lists one record per CDR3 protein. The sample has some 50,000 distinct CDR3 sequences; approximately 4.5% are singletons. This clonotype was seen at least ten times. Germline trimming cut 1 base from V and 3 bases from J; bases unmatched to any gene: 5. There are 15 residues in the CDR3. Germline values: CDR1 SGHTA, CDR2 FQGNSA. As for time point: healthy volunteer bleed at 2 weeks. Total RNA came from unfractionated whole blood. The chain employs TRBV7-2 and TRBJ2-7; 8 bases match TRBD1. Material: whole blood. The sequence was collected from a female donor in good health. Some clones in this sample may be carry-over from other donors' samples. Here the CDR3 reads CASSLGTGRNYEQYF. The CDR3 coding sequence is TGTGCCAGCAGCTTAGGGACAGGGCGTAACTACGAGCAGTACTTC.